This note documents a single T cell receptor beta chain sequence. The germline V gene has CDR1 SGDLS and CDR2 YYNGEE. This CDR3 has 15 residues. These data come from a study of T cells expressing NK-cell markers. Study-wide context: HCMV seropositivity marked seven of the eight sequenced donors; one was seronegative.

Using the 5' RACE reads, TCRdb records one entry per CDR3 protein without DNA. The sample spans about 430,000 distinct CDR3 sequences; the ten largest clones claim roughly 1.4%. The chain couples TRBV9 to TRBJ2-1; the TCRdb call, TRBD1, lacks DNA for checking. This receptor was obtained from a woman aged 45-60 years in good health. The material sequenced was blood T cells: a sorted CD56 or NKG2C T cell subset, CD4+ or CD8+ T cells, or bulk PBMC T cells (not recorded which). CDR3 residues: CASSVVDSFHNEQFF.